This TCR beta chain stems from a study of long-term antiretroviral therapy in people with HIV. Study as a whole: The earliest samples predate the 2015 immediate-ART recommendation by about a decade.

As concerns this clone: Its antigen is not identified.

Points from the study as a whole: Diversity went up after ART and still fell short of transplant donor controls.

Every specimen provided roughly 0.9-10 million cryopreserved PBMC before DNA extraction took place. The CDR3 spans 14 residues. The ends were cut back, 0 bases at V and 4 bases at J, with 10 bases in the middle. Germline CDR1 and CDR2: SGHRS and YFSETQ. Version v3.0 of the immunoSEQ assay ran at survey level. Per-sample TRB depth target: about 40,000-55,000 T-cell genomes. Profiled with immunoSEQ multiplex PCR; TCRdb holds only in-frame clones, not every one. The table lists 20,000 to 30,000 clones, 83% of them singletons, with roughly 5.6% in the top ten. The chain links TRBV5-1 to TRBJ1-2; D might be TRBD1 (5 bases). The source of this sequence is a young man with HIV. Here the sequenced sample was unsorted PBMCs, taken 3 years after starting antiretroviral therapy. CDR3 in amino acids: CASSLVTGLYGYTF. CDR3 nucleotides: TGCGCCAGCAGCTTGGTTACAGGACTCTATGGCTACACCTTC.